This TCR beta chain was captured in a study of regulatory T cells in long-lasting Graves disease. Time point here: newly diagnosed GD, antithyroid drugs for less than 3 months. Making the TCR library involved RNA that had been extracted from PBMCs. Comment on this clonotype: Its antigen remains unknown.

General study points: Persistent patients shared thousands of public clonotypes among themselves. Newly diagnosed patients shared fewer, at roughly 900.

Germline loops: CDR1 SGHAT, CDR2 FQNNGV. V dropped 10 bases and J dropped 2; count of bases not matched to a gene: 13. This CDR3 has 15 residues. Arm-PCR of CDR3 regions and iRepertoire HTBI primers were the basis on which TCR beta libraries were built. MiXCR was run by TCRdb on the multiplex PCR reads, yielding one entry per CDR3 protein. The sample has around 330,000 distinct CDR3 sequences; 18% are singletons. The sample here was peripheral blood mononuclear cells (PBMCs), taken at new diagnosis, from a patient treated with antithyroid drugs. The receptor comes from a female donor with Graves disease. The gene calls are TRBV11-2 and TRBJ2-7, with TRBD2 matching 8 bases. The CDR3 is CATQRVGLATYEQYF. The CDR3 region has the DNA TGTGCCACCCAAAGGGTTGGACTAGCCACCTACGAGCAGTACTTC.